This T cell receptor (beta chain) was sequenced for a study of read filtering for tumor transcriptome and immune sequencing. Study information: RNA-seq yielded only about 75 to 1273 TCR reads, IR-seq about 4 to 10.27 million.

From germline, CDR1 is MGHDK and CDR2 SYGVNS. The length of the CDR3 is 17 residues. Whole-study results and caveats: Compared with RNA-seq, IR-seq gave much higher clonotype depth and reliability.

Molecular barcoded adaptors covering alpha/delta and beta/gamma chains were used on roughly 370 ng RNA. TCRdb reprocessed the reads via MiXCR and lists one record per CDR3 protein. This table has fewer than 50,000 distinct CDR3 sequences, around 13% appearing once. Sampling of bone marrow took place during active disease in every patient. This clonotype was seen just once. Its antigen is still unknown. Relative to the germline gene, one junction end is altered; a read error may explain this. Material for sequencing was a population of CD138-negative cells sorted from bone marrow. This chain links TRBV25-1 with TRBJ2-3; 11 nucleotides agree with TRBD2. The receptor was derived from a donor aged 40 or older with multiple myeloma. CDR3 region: CATRPRPGTSGTGTQYF. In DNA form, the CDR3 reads TGTGCCACCCGACCCCGGCCCGGGACTAGCGGCACAGGTACGCAGTATTTT.